These 22 T cell receptor beta chains originate from one sample sequenced in a study of metastatic and nonmetastatic thyroid tumors. Not a single patient had been given any form of treatment at any point before undergoing thyroid surgery. MiXCR was used by TCRdb to re-call the PCR reads. The repertoire holds approximately 65,000 clones, 4% to 4.5% seen once, with 20% to 25% in the top ten. The sequencing sample was made of blood. The receptor set was obtained from a female donor with papillary thyroid cancer or a benign thyroid nodule (not recorded which). Some clones in this sample may be carry-over from other donors' samples.

The sample holds a few counts of this clone. The V call is TRBV28, the J call TRBJ2-7, with D perhaps TRBD1 or TRBD2 (5 bases each). The CDR3 is 14 amino acids. Looked up from germline, CDR1 is MDHEN and CDR2 is SYDVKM. Trimming removed 5 bases from V and 3 bases from J, with 14 bases in between. The CDR3 spells CASSPGSRDYEQYF. CDR3 sequence (DNA): TGTGCCAGCAGTCCAGGGAGCAGGGACTACGAGCAGTACTTC.

This clone has just a few counts. The chain links TRBV2 to TRBJ1-2; D is unresolved. CDR3 length: 13 amino acids. V dropped 4 bases and J dropped 4 bases, with 10 bases sitting between them. Germline V gene data show CDR1 as SNHLY and CDR2 as FYNNEI. Here the CDR3 reads CASSVVVTYGYTF. The CDR3 nucleotides read TGTGCCAGCAGTGTGGTGGTAACCTATGGCTACACCTTC.

This clone was counted many times. The chain links TRBV15 to TRBJ2-2; D ambiguous. Looked up from germline, CDR1 is LNHNV and CDR2 is YYDKDF (reference sequence). The CDR3 contains 13 residues. Trimming left V 8 bases short and J 2 bases short, with 9 bases between. The CDR3 here is CATSSTNTGELFF. The CDR3 nucleotides read TGTGCCACCTCATCTACTAACACCGGGGAGCTGTTTTTT.

This clone has only a few counts. This chain connects TRBV5-6 to TRBJ2-7, with D hard to call. Germline CDR1 SGHDT, CDR2 YYEEEE. This CDR3 comprises 14 residues. Trimming took 2 bases from V and 3 from J, leaving 12 bases between them. Written as DNA, the CDR3 is TGTGCCAGCAGCTTAGTACTACTGGACTACGAGCAGTACTTC. As protein: CASSLVLLDYEQYF.

This clone was detected ten times or more. The chain uses TRBV24-1 and TRBJ2-7; 9 bases line up with TRBD2. The germline CDR1 and CDR2 sequences are KGHDR and SFDVKD. V trimming: 3 bases; J trimming: 6 bases; junction bases outside the gene matches: 11. This CDR3 is built from 16 residues. The CDR3 coding sequence is TGTGCCACCAGTGATGCTACCTTAGCGGGAGAGGCCGAGCAGTACTTC. Protein sequence: CATSDATLAGEAEQYF.

There are many counts of this clone. The sample has other DNA sequences that encode this CDR3 too. V usage is TRBV19 and J usage is TRBJ1-2, with D tentatively TRBD1 (5 bases). Trimming took off 6 bases at V and 3 bases at J, with 14 bases between the two ends. The V gene's germline CDR1 is LNHDA and CDR2 SQIVND (reference sequence). The length of the CDR3 is 14 residues. The CDR3 DNA sequence: TGTGCCAGTAGCCTAGGCGGGACTGACTATGGCTACACCTTC. This gives the protein CASSLGGTDYGYTF.

This chain uses TRBV4-2 with TRBJ2-7, with 7 bases lining up with TRBD2. J gave up 5 bases and V 2 bases, and 9 bases lay outside the gene matches. CDR3 length equals 15 residues. Germline V gene data show CDR1 as LGHNA and CDR2 as YNFKEQ. CDR3 in amino acids: CASSQQGGGSHEQYF. In nucleotides, the CDR3 is TGTGCCAGCAGCCAACAAGGAGGCGGGAGCCACGAGCAGTACTTC.

In this sample, this clone turned up many times. The chain joins TRBV20-1 to TRBJ2-7; D is unresolved. Germline V gene lookup returns CDR1 DFQATT and CDR2 SNEGSKA (reference sequence). The CDR3 contains 12 residues. V shed 3 bases and J shed 4 bases, with 10 bases lying between them. CDR3: CSARASRYEQYF. CDR3 nucleotide sequence: TGCAGTGCTAGGGCCTCTCGGTACGAGCAGTACTTC.

In its sample, this clone was seen many times. CDR3 bases: TGTGCCTGGAGCGCACCGAGGGACAGGGGGCAGCCCAACGAGCAGTACTTC. This translates into CAWSAPRDRGQPNEQYF. J is TRBJ2-7 and V is TRBV30, with 12 bases fitting TRBD1. Germline V gives CDR1 GTSNPN, CDR2 SVGIG (reference sequence). The CDR3 extends over 17 amino acids. J gave up 5 bases and V 3 bases, and 14 bases lay outside the gene matches.

This clone has a count of ten or more. This chain uses TRBV20-1 with TRBJ1-1; no definite D call. The CDR3 is 14 amino acids. Trimming removed 2 bases at V and 5 bases at J, with 15 bases between. Germline V gene sequence: CDR1 DFQATT, CDR2 SNEGSKA (reference sequence). This CDR3 is CSARRGNTGTEAFF. CDR3 in DNA: TGCAGTGCTAGAAGAGGTAATACTGGGACTGAAGCTTTCTTT.

The sample holds a few counts of this clone. J is TRBJ2-4 and V is TRBV28, with a possible D match to TRBD2 (5 bases). Trimming stripped 4 bases from V and 6 bases from J, with 16 bases between. In germline, CDR1 is MDHEN, CDR2 SYDVKM. The CDR3 is made up of 15 amino acids. CDR3 DNA: TGTGCCAGCAGTTCCCCCCCCGGGGTGGGAAACATTCAGTACTTC. It is translated as CASSSPPGVGNIQYF.

The sample holds many counts of this clone. The V call is TRBV2, the J call TRBJ1-2; tentatively, D is TRBD1 (6 bases). Per germline, CDR1 SNHLY and CDR2 FYNNEI. This CDR3 has 15 residues. V was pared by 0 bases and J by 8 bases, with 16 bases between. The CDR3 DNA is TGTGCCAGCAGTGAAGCGGGGACACCGAGGTGGGGCTACACCTTC. Protein product: CASSEAGTPRWGYTF.

This clone came up many times. V usage is TRBV24-1 and J usage is TRBJ1-5, with 10 bases that match TRBD1. V gave up 2 bases and J gave up 6 bases; unmatched junction bases: 9. This CDR3 has 17 amino acids. Germline CDR1 is KGHDR and CDR2 is SFDVKD. CDR3 loop: CATSDSSDRGRGQPQHF. As DNA, the CDR3 is TGTGCCACCAGTGATTCAAGCGACAGGGGGCGAGGTCAGCCCCAGCATTTT.

This clone was seen repeatedly, ten times or more. The V and J genes are TRBV6-6 and TRBJ1-1, with D perhaps TRBD1 (5 bases). Trimming left V 2 bases short and J 1 base short, with 11 bases between. Germline CDR1 and CDR2: MNHNY and SVGAGI (reference sequence). The CDR3 runs to 15 residues. CDR3 sequence: CASSYPGRENTEAFF. The CDR3 bases are TGTGCCAGCAGTTACCCGGGACGGGAGAACACTGAAGCTTTCTTT.

On this clone itself: A much larger clonotype is one base distant, so this may be a read error. Other DNA sequences in this sample translate to the same CDR3. This chain links TRBV20-1 with TRBJ2-5; D is uncertain. CDR1 and CDR2 (germline): DFQATT, SNEGSKA (reference sequence). This CDR3 spans 9 amino acids. The V gene lost 6 bases and the J gene lost 4 bases, with 3 bases spanning the gap. The CDR3 bases are TGCAGTGCACCAGAGACCCAGTACTTC. Translated: CSAPETQYF.

The CDR3 sequence: CASSYAQKNTEAFF. CDR3 DNA: TGTGCCAGCAGTTACGCTCAAAAGAACACTGAAGCTTTCTTT. The chain links TRBV6-9 to TRBJ1-1; D is unresolved. V lost 3 bases and J lost 1, with 9 bases in between. This CDR3 has 14 residues. Germline V gives CDR1 MNHGY, CDR2 SVAAGI.

This clone was detected only a few times. The chain carries TRBV12-3 or TRBV12-4 and TRBJ2-4, with TRBD1 matching over 7 bases. This CDR3 has 12 residues. The trim removed 8 bases at V and 6 bases at J, leaving 4 bases unmatched. Here the CDR3 reads CASGHRGNIQYF. The CDR3 DNA sequence: TGTGCCAGCGGCCACAGGGGAAACATTCAGTACTTC.

V is TRBV9 and J is TRBJ2-1; the D is unclear. Trimming cost V 4 bases and J 10 bases, with 12 bases left between them. The CDR3 loop spans 12 amino acids. Per germline, CDR1 SGDLS and CDR2 YYNGEE. The CDR3 region is CASSLDLSEQFF. CDR3 nucleotide sequence: TGTGCCAGCAGCCTGGACCTTTCGGAGCAGTTCTTC.

This clone was observed a handful of times. Being one base from a much bigger clone, this may be a read error. CDR3 DNA: TGTGCCAGTAGTATAACTGGATGGGCAACTAATGAAAAACTGTCTTTT. Encoded protein: CASSITGWATNEKLSF. V is TRBV19 and J is TRBJ1-4; D is unclear. Germline V CDR1 and CDR2: LNHDA, SQIVND (reference sequence). The CDR3 totals 16 residues.

For this clone: An end of the junction differs from the germline gene, which may be a read error. This rearrangement joins TRBV3-1 to TRBJ2-7; D assignment may be TRBD1 or TRBD2 (5 bases each). Germline V gene sequence: CDR1 LGHDT, CDR2 YNNKEL (reference sequence). The CDR3 has 15 amino acids. The CDR3 sequence: CACSQGPGPQYEQYF. In DNA, the CDR3 is TGTGCCTGCAGCCAAGGCCCGGGACCTCAGTACGAGCAGTACTTC.

Many counts were recorded for this clone. The chain uses TRBV28 and TRBJ1-4, with no clear D. V was clipped by 6 bases and J by 4 bases, with 3 bases between them. CDR3 length equals 11 residues. CDR1 and CDR2 from the germline V gene are MDHEN and SYDVKM. DNA of the CDR3: TGTGCCAGCAGGGGTAATGAAAAACTGTTTTTT. Translated, it gives CASRGNEKLFF.

The table lists this clone with many counts. Here the CDR3 reads CASSLVPSGGNEQYF. As DNA, the CDR3 is TGCGCCAGCAGCTTGGTACCTAGCGGGGGCAACGAGCAGTACTTC. V gene TRBV5-1 combines with J gene TRBJ2-7, with 10 bases matching TRBD2. In germline, CDR1 is SGHRS, CDR2 YFSETQ. The junction had 5 bases not matched to a gene; V was cut back by 0 bases and J by 5 bases. This CDR3 is built from 15 residues.